The present T cell receptor (beta chain) was sequenced within a study of early T cells in non-severe SARS-CoV-2 infection. On the study more broadly: The input, bulk RNA from unsorted whole blood, was sequenced, and chains were unpaired. The study's findings and limits: CD4 and private specificities were missed by VDJdb matching, which favored anti-spike CD8 responses.

Individual cDNA molecules each received unique molecular identifiers attached to them. From the 5' RACE reads, TCRdb called clonotypes with MiXCR, one entry per CDR3 protein. The table has about 50,000 distinct CDR3 sequences, roughly a tenth seen once. CDR3 length: 20 amino acids. The trim removed 0 bases at V and 2 bases at J, leaving 12 bases unmatched. CDR1 and CDR2 from the germline V gene are SGHVS and FNYEAQ. This clonotype was seen at least ten times. The antigen remains undetermined. The chain couples TRBV7-6 to TRBJ2-3, with TRBD2 identical over 12 bases. This clonotype was obtained from an adult who was a healthcare worker with PCR-confirmed SARS-CoV-2 infection or an uninfected control (not recorded which). The source material was whole blood, sampled at baseline. CDR3 in DNA: TGTGCCAGCAGCTTAGCTCCTAGCGGGGGGGCCTTCGTTATCACAGATACGCAGTATTTT. Encoded protein: CASSLAPSGGAFVITDTQYF.